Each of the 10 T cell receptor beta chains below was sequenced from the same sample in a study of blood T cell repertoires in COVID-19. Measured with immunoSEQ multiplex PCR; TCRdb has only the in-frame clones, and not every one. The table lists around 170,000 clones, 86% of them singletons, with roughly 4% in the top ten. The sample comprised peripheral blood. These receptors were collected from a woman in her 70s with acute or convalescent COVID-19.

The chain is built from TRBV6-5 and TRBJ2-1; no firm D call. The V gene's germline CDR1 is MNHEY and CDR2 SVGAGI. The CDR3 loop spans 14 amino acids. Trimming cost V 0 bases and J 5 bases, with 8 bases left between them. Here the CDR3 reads CASSYSHYNNEQFF. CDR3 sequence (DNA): TGTGCCAGCAGTTACTCGCACTACAACAATGAGCAGTTCTTC.

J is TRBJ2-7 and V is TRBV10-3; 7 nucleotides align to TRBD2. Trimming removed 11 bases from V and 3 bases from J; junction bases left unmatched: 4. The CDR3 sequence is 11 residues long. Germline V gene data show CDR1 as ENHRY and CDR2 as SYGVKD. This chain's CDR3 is CASRDYYEQYF. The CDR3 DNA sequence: TGTGCCTCCCGGGACTACTACGAGCAGTACTTC.

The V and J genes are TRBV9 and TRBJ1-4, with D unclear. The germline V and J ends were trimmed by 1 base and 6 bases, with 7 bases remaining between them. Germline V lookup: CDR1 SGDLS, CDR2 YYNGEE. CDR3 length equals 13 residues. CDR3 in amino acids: CASSVLPDEKLFF. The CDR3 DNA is TGTGCCAGCAGCGTACTCCCGGATGAAAAACTGTTTTTT.

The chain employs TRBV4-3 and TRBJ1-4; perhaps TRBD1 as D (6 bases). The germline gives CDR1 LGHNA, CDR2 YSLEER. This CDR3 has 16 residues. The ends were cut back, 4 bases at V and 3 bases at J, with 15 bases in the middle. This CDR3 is CASSRGPQGPNEKLFF. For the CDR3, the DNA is TGCGCCAGCAGCCGGGGGCCACAGGGTCCTAATGAAAAACTGTTTTTT.

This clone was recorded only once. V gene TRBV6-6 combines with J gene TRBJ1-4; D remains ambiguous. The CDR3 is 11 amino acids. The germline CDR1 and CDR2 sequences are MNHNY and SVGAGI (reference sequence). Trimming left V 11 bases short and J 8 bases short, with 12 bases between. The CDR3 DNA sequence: TGTGCCTCGGTGTCGGGGGAAAAACTGTTTTTT. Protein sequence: CASVSGEKLFF.

The CDR3 nucleotides are TGTGCCAGCAGTACCTTAGGACTAGCGGGAGCCCCCGGGGAGCTGTTTTTT. Translating it yields CASSTLGLAGAPGELFF. The chain couples TRBV28 to TRBJ2-2, with 13 bases aligning to TRBD2. Trimming took 5 bases from V and 6 from J; bases not matched to a gene: 9. There are 17 residues in the CDR3. Germline-derived CDR1 and CDR2 are MDHEN and SYDVKM.

The CDR3 DNA is TGTGCCAGCAGCTTGGGGACAGGGGCGCCCAATGAGCAGTTCTTC. Protein product: CASSLGTGAPNEQFF. The chain has TRBV5-8 and TRBJ2-1; TRBD1 aligns across 9 bases. The CDR3 consists of 15 residues. Looked up from germline, CDR1 is SGHTS and CDR2 is YDEGEE. Trimming cost V 0 bases and J 6 bases; bases outside gene matches: 4.

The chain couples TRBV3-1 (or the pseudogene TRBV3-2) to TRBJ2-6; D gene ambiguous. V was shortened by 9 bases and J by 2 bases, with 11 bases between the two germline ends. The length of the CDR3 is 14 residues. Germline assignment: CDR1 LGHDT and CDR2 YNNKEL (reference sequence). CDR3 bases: TGTGCCAGTACTGTCCGAGCTGGGGCCAACGTCCTGACTTTC. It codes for CASTVRAGANVLTF.

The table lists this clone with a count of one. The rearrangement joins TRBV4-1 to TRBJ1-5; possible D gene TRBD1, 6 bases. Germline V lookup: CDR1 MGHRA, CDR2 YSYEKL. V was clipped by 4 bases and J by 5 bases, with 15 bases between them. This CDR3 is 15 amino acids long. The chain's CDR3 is CASSPRTEGDQPQHF. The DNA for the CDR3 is TGCGCCAGCAGCCCCCGGACAGAAGGGGATCAGCCCCAGCATTTT.

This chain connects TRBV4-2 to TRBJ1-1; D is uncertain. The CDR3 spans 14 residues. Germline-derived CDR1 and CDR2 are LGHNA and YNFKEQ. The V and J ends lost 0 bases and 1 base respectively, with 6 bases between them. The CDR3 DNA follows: TGTGCCAGCAGCCAAGAGTCCAGGAACACTGAAGCTTTCTTT. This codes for CASSQESRNTEAFF.